A single sample gave rise to the 29 T cell receptor beta chains below, sequenced in a study of blood T cells in healthy people across ages. A J-beta primer mix and a sample-barcoded 5' primer were used in a second PCR of about 7 to 12 cycles. TCRdb itself ran the 5' RACE reads through MiXCR, one entry per CDR3 protein. Of 850,000 to 1,300,000 distinct CDR3 sequences in the sample, less than 50% are singletons; the top ten hold about 19%. The sequenced sample consisted of blood. The receptors shown here come from a woman aged 55-70 years in good health.

The chain carries TRBV7-2 and TRBJ2-1; D not certain. Germline V CDR1 and CDR2: SGHTA, FQGNSA. This CDR3 is 14 amino acids long. The ends were cut back, 4 bases at V and 6 bases at J, with 13 bases in the middle. The CDR3 is CASSSDRSPNEQFF. CDR3 coding DNA: TGTGCCAGCAGCTCGGACCGATCACCCAATGAGCAGTTCTTC.

This clonotype has just a few counts. The chain joins TRBV7-2 to TRBJ2-1; 11 bases line up with TRBD2. TRBJ2-7 matches the DNA end more closely, so the J call is doubtful. CDR1 SGHTA and CDR2 FQGNSA come from the germline V gene. This CDR3 has 15 amino acids. The CDR3 sequence is CASSAGLAAPYEQYF. Written as DNA, the CDR3 is TGTGCCAGCAGCGCGGGACTAGCGGCACCCTACGAGCAGTACTTC.

This clonotype was seen only a few times. The chain links TRBV7-9 to TRBJ2-1; D remains ambiguous. The closer fit of TRBJ2-7 to the DNA end suggests the J call may be wrong. CDR1 is SEHNR, CDR2 FQNEAQ, per germline (reference sequence). The CDR3 runs 16 residues. CDR3 residues: CASSSGRLSSYNEQYF. The CDR3 DNA sequence: TGTGCCAGCAGCTCAGGCCGCCTAAGCTCCTACAATGAGCAGTACTTC.

This clonotype was picked up a small number of times. The rearrangement joins TRBV7-7 to TRBJ2-5; D not resolved. Trimming pared 1 base from V and 1 base from J, leaving 10 bases between. Germline V gene data show CDR1 as SSHAT and CDR2 as FNYEAQ (reference sequence). CDR3 length equals 15 residues. The CDR3 reads CASSLGLLLQETQYF. DNA of the CDR3: TGTGCCAGCAGCTTAGGTCTGCTGCTCCAAGAGACCCAGTACTTC.

This chain joins TRBV7-2 and TRBJ1-2; D not certain. Trimming took 1 base from V and 10 from J, leaving 13 bases between them. CDR3 length: 13 residues. The germline gives CDR1 SGHTA, CDR2 FQGNSA. The CDR3 sequence is CASSLESGNAYTF. The CDR3 coding sequence is TGTGCCAGCAGCTTAGAGAGTGGAAATGCCTACACCTTC.

This clonotype was counted between two and nine times. This chain links TRBV15 with TRBJ2-7; 11 bases match TRBD2. Germline V gene sequence: CDR1 LNHNV, CDR2 YYDKDF (reference sequence). The CDR3 is 20 residues long. J gave up 5 bases and V 0 bases, and 18 bases lay outside the gene matches. The CDR3 sequence: CATSRDSLLAGGPTGNEQYF. In DNA, the CDR3 is TGTGCCACCAGCAGAGATTCCCTTCTAGCGGGAGGACCCACTGGGAACGAGCAGTACTTC. The variable domain in full, completed from reference TRBV15 and TRBJ2-7, reads DAMVIQNPRYQVTQFGKPVTLSCSQTLNHNVMYWYQQKSSQAPKLLFHYYDKDFNNEADTPDNFQSRRPNTSFCFLDIRSPGLGDTAMYLCATSRDSLLAGGPTGNEQYFGPGTRLTVT.

This chain links TRBV7-9 with TRBJ1-5; D not resolved. Trimming shortened V by 5 bases and J by 4 bases, and 15 bases separated the two germline ends. This CDR3 is 15 amino acids long. Germline CDR1 reads SEHNR; CDR2 reads FQNEAQ (reference sequence). The CDR3 nucleotides are TGTGCCAGCAGCCAAGCTGGAAACGGGAATCAGCCCCAGCATTTT. It specifies CASSQAGNGNQPQHF. The whole variable domain, remainder taken from reference TRBV7-9 and TRBJ1-5, is DTGVSQNPRHKITKRGQNVTFRCDPISEHNRLYWYRQTLGQGPEFLTYFQNEAQLEKSRLLSDRFSAERPKGSFSTLEIQRTEQGDSAMYLCASSQAGNGNQPQHFGDGTRLSIL.

There are a few counts of this clonotype. The V and J genes are TRBV6-5 and TRBJ2-1; 8 bases align to TRBD2. Germline V gene data show CDR1 as MNHEY and CDR2 as SVGAGI. CDR3 length equals 15 residues. With 1 base clipped from V and 5 bases from J, the junction kept 4 bases outside the gene matches. The CDR3 DNA reads as TGTGCCAGCAGTTACTGGTCGGGAGGGGACAATGAGCAGTTCTTC. Its protein product is CASSYWSGGDNEQFF.

The chain employs TRBV20-1 and TRBJ2-5; possibly TRBD1 for D (5 bases). CDR1 and CDR2 from the germline V gene are DFQATT and SNEGSKA (reference sequence). CDR3 length: 13 amino acids. V was pared by 6 bases and J by 7 bases, with 18 bases between. The CDR3 region is CSAATALSGTQYF. CDR3 in DNA: TGCAGTGCCGCGACAGCCTTAAGTGGGACCCAGTACTTC.

The genes are TRBV10-3 and TRBJ1-1; tentatively, D is TRBD1 (5 bases). The V gene lost 6 bases and the J gene lost 5 bases, with 22 bases spanning the gap. This CDR3 is 16 amino acids long. The V gene's germline CDR1 is ENHRY and CDR2 SYGVKD. The CDR3 sequence: CAIRQTSGTLGTEAFF. In DNA, the CDR3 is TGTGCCATCAGGCAGACTTCCGGGACCCTGGGGACTGAAGCTTTCTTT.

The V and J genes are TRBV5-1 and TRBJ2-1; 7 nucleotides agree with TRBD2. The CDR3 contains 11 residues. After removal of 4 bases from V and 9 bases from J, the junction contained 1 base not matched to a gene. Germline lookup yields CDR1 SGHRS and CDR2 YFSETQ. The CDR3 coding sequence is TGCGCCAGCAGCGGGGGGGTTGAGCAGTTCTTC. The encoded protein is CASSGGVEQFF.

The J gene is TRBJ1-2, the V gene TRBV2; D might be TRBD1 (6 bases). The CDR3 is 14 residues long. The V gene lost 6 bases and the J gene lost 4 bases, with 15 bases spanning the gap. Germline V lookup: CDR1 SNHLY, CDR2 FYNNEI. CDR3 residues: CASRKDSSGYGYTF. The CDR3 DNA follows: TGTGCCAGCAGGAAGGACAGTTCTGGCTATGGCTACACCTTC. The whole variable domain, remainder taken from reference TRBV2 and TRBJ1-2, is EPEVTQTPSHQVTQMGQEVILRCVPISNHLYFYWYRQILGQKVEFLVSFYNNEISEKSEIFDDQFSVERPDGSNFTLKIRSTKLEDSAMYFCASRKDSSGYGYTFGSGTRLTVV.

This clonotype was detected only once. This chain joins TRBV19 and TRBJ2-4; 7 positions agree with TRBD1. The end of the DNA is better explained by TRBJ2-7, so the J call may be wrong. This CDR3 has 14 residues. CDR1 is LNHDA, CDR2 SQIVND, per germline (reference sequence). DNA of the CDR3: TGTGCCAGTAGAACGACAGGGTCCCCCTACGAGCAGTACTTC. Its protein product is CASRTTGSPYEQYF.

This clonotype has more than one count but fewer than ten. The genes are TRBV28 and TRBJ2-5, with a possible D match to TRBD1 (5 bases). The CDR3 totals 13 residues. V gave up 3 bases and J gave up 3 bases, with 8 bases separating them. Per the germline V gene, CDR1 is MDHEN and CDR2 is SYDVKM. The CDR3 is CASSLIGEETQYF. In nucleotides, the CDR3 is TGTGCCAGCAGTTTGATAGGGGAAGAGACCCAGTACTTC.

V is TRBV20-1 and J is TRBJ2-1; D is perhaps TRBD2 (6 bases). Per the germline V gene, CDR1 is DFQATT and CDR2 is SNEGSKA (reference sequence). The V gene lost 3 bases and the J gene lost 9 bases, with 18 bases spanning the gap. The CDR3 contains 14 residues. CDR3 coding DNA: TGCAGTGCTAGTCGGCCTCTAGGTAGCGGTGAGCAGTTCTTC. Its translation is CSASRPLGSGEQFF.

The gene calls are TRBV24-1 and TRBJ2-5; 7 bases are shared with TRBD1. Germline-derived CDR1 and CDR2 are KGHDR and SFDVKD. The CDR3 covers 15 residues. Trimming cost V 4 bases and J 2 bases; bases outside gene matches: 6. DNA for the CDR3: TGTGCCACCAGTGACATTGGGACAGCTCAAGAGACCCAGTACTTC. It codes for CATSDIGTAQETQYF.

The gene calls are TRBV12-3 or TRBV12-4 and TRBJ2-4; 7 bases agree with TRBD1. The V segment lost 2 bases and the J segment 6 bases; nucleotides outside the gene matches: 4. The length of the CDR3 is 14 residues. CDR3 sequence: CASSLTGVINIQYF. The CDR3 DNA sequence: TGTGCCAGCAGTTTAACAGGGGTGATAAACATTCAGTACTTC.

The gene calls are TRBV29-1 and TRBJ1-1, with D possibly TRBD1 on 6 matching bases. The CDR3 runs to 13 residues. The V and J ends lost 5 bases and 2 bases respectively, with 12 bases between them. Looked up from germline, CDR1 is SQVTM and CDR2 is ANQGSEA. The CDR3, as DNA: TGCAGCGTTTCGACAGGTTCCAACACTGAAGCTTTCTTT. Translating it yields CSVSTGSNTEAFF.

This clonotype was counted between two and nine times. The chain has TRBV11-1 and TRBJ2-5; 9 nucleotides align to TRBD1. Germline V CDR1 and CDR2: SGHAT, FQDESV (reference sequence). The junction had 3 bases not matched to a gene; V was cut back by 4 bases and J by 6 bases. CDR3 length equals 13 residues. Here the CDR3 reads CASSWTGAQTQYF. In DNA form, the CDR3 reads TGTGCCAGCAGCTGGACAGGGGCCCAGACCCAGTACTTC.

The chain carries TRBV28 and TRBJ2-4; 11 bases map to TRBD2. The J call could be wrong; TRBJ2-5 is a better fit for the DNA end. CDR3 size: 17 residues. The germline V gene encodes CDR1 MDHEN and CDR2 SYDVKM. Here the CDR3 reads CASSPPGLSGREETQYF. Here the CDR3 DNA reads TGTGCCAGCAGCCCCCCCGGCCTTAGCGGGAGGGAGGAGACCCAGTACTTC.

This clonotype was seen a few times. This sequence joins TRBV5-5 and TRBJ2-5, with TRBD2 matching over 10 bases. Looked up from germline, CDR1 is SGHKS and CDR2 is YYEKEE (reference sequence). The CDR3 contains 16 residues. Unmatched junction bases numbered 9, after V lost 2 bases and J lost 5 bases. The CDR3 here is CASSFHPSGSGETQYF. The CDR3 nucleotides are TGTGCCAGCAGCTTTCATCCTAGCGGGAGTGGTGAGACCCAGTACTTC.

V is TRBV9 and J is TRBJ2-1; D is undetermined. The V end was cut by 0 bases, the J end by 9 bases, with 10 bases between. In germline, CDR1 is SGDLS, CDR2 YYNGEE. The CDR3 runs 13 residues. Here the CDR3 reads CASSVVRQSEQFF. DNA of the CDR3: TGTGCCAGCAGCGTAGTTAGGCAGAGTGAGCAGTTCTTC.

This clonotype showed up just a few times. CDR3 region: CASSLASDRVNEQYF. In DNA form, the CDR3 reads TGTGCCAGCAGCTTAGCGTCGGACAGGGTCAACGAGCAGTACTTC. The gene calls are TRBV7-9 and TRBJ2-7; 8 nucleotides align to TRBD1. The CDR3 is 15 amino acids. V shed 0 bases and J 5 bases; nucleotides not matched to a gene: 6. Per germline, CDR1 SEHNR and CDR2 FQNEAQ (reference sequence).

The V and J genes are TRBV5-1 and TRBJ2-7, with TRBD2 as a possible D gene (7 bases). The CDR3 totals 15 residues. Germline CDR1 reads SGHRS; CDR2 reads YFSETQ. Trimming removed 0 bases at V and 2 bases at J, with 12 bases between. The CDR3 loop reads CASSLEEGGTYEQYF. The CDR3 bases are TGCGCCAGCAGCTTGGAAGAGGGGGGGACCTACGAGCAGTACTTC.

The chain carries TRBV12-5 and TRBJ2-7; the D gene is possibly TRBD1 (6 bases). The CDR3 sequence is 12 residues long. V lost 3 bases, J lost 12 bases, and 15 bases lay in between. Germline V gene lookup returns CDR1 LGHNT and CDR2 FRNRAP. The CDR3 loop is CASGFTDRRWYF. The CDR3 DNA is TGTGCTAGTGGTTTCACAGACAGGCGATGGTACTTC.

J is TRBJ2-1 and V is TRBV2, with a possible D match to TRBD2 (6 bases). This CDR3 contains 15 residues. The ends were cut back, 2 bases at V and 2 bases at J, with 10 bases in the middle. CDR1 and CDR2 from the germline V gene are SNHLY and FYNNEI. The CDR3 coding sequence is TGTGCCAGCAGTGAATCTAGCGTGGCCTACAATGAGCAGTTCTTC. Residues: CASSESSVAYNEQFF.

For this clonotype: Just one base apart from a much larger clone, this may be a read error. The genes are TRBV15 and TRBJ1-2; D gene ambiguous. Germline V gives CDR1 LNHNV, CDR2 YYDKDF (reference sequence). This CDR3 spans 13 amino acids. CDR3 sequence reads: CAASRPQSYGYTF. The CDR3, as DNA: TGTGCCGCCAGCAGACCCCAAAGCTATGGCTACACCTTC.

The chain carries TRBV28 and TRBJ2-7, with D perhaps TRBD1 or TRBD2 (6 bases each). Trimming pared 8 bases from V and 3 bases from J, leaving 17 bases between. This CDR3 region has 14 residues. Germline V lookup: CDR1 MDHEN, CDR2 SYDVKM. The CDR3: CASGEAGANYEQYF. CDR3 nucleotides: TGTGCCAGCGGGGAGGCAGGGGCTAACTACGAGCAGTACTTC.

The rearrangement links TRBV27 to TRBJ2-5, with D tentatively TRBD1 (6 bases). Trimming took 5 bases from V and 6 from J, leaving 22 bases between them. The CDR3 extends over 16 amino acids. Germline V gene lookup returns CDR1 MNHEY and CDR2 SMNVEV (reference sequence). CDR3 sequence: CASSPRLRQVQKTQYF. CDR3 nucleotides: TGTGCCAGCAGTCCCAGACTTCGACAGGTTCAAAAGACCCAGTACTTC.